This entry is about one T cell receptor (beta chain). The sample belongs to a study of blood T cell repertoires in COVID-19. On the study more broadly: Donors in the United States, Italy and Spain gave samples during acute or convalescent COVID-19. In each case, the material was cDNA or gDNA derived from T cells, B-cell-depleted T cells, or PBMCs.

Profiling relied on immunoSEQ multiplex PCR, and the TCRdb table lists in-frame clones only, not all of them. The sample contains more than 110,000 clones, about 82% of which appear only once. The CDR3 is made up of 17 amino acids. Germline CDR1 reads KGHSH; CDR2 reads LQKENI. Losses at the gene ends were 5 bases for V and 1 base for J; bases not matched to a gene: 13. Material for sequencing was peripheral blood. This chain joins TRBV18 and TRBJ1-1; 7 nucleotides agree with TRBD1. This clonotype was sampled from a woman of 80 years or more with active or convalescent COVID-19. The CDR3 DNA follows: TGTGCCAGCTCAAATAGGCCGGGACAGATGAGGAACACTGAAGCTTTCTTT. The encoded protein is CASSNRPGQMRNTEAFF.